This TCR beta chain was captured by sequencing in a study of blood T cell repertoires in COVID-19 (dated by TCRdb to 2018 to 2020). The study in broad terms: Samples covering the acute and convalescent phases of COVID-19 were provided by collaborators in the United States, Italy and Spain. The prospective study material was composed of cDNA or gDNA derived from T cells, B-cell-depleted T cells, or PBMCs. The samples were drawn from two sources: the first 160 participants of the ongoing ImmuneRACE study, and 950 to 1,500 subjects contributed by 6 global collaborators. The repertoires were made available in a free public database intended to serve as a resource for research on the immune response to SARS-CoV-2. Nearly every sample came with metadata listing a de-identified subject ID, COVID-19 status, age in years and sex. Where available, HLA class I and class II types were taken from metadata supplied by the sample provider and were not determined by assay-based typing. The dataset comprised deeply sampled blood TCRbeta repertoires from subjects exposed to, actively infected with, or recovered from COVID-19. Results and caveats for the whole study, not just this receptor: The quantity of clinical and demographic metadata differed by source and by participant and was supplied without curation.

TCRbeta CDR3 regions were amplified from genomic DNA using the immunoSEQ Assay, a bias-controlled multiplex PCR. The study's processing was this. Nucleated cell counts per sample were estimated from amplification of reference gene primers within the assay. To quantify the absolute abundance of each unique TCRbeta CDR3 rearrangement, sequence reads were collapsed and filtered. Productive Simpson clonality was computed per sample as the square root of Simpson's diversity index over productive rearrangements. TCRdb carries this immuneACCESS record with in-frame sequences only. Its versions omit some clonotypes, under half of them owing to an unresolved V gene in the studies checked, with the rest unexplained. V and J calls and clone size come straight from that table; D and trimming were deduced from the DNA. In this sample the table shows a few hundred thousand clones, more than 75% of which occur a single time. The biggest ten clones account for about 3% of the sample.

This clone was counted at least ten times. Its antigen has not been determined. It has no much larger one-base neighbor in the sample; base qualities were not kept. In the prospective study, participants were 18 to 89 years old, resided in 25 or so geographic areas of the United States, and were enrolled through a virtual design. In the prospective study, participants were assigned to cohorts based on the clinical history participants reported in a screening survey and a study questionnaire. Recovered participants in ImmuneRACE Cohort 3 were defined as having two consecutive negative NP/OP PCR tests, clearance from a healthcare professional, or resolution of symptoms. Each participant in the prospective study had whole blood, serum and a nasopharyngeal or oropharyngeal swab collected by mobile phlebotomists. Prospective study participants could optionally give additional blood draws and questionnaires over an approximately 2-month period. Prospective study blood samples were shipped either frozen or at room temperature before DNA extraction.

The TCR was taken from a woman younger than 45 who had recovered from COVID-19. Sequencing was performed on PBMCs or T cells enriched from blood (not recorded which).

The bases read TGTGCCAGCAGTGAAGCTCTAGCGGGGGGCACAGATACGCAGTATTTT. The translation is CASSEALAGGTDTQYF. The chain uses TRBV6-1 and TRBJ2-3, with TRBD2 identical over 10 junction bases. Trimming takes 0 bases off V and 1 base off J; junction bases not matched to a gene: 1. The CDR3 covers 16 residues, taking in both the cysteine and the phenylalanine. Just CDR3 DNA is preserved here, 48 bases in frame from base 1. Looking up the germline V gene yields CDR1 MNHNS and CDR2 SASEGT.